The 17 T cell receptor beta chains listed next were all sequenced from one sample in a study of blood T cell repertoires in COVID-19. Repertoires were generated with immunoSEQ multiplex PCR, while TCRdb's copy carries only in-frame clones and drops some. The table shows 250,000 or so clones, with roughly 77% occurring only once. Input material: peripheral blood. Receptor source: a woman older than 75 with acute or convalescent COVID-19.

The table lists this clone with a count of one. One junction end disagrees with the germline gene, perhaps due to a read error. The same CDR3 arises from other DNA sequences in this sample as well. The J gene is TRBJ2-7, the V gene TRBV3-1 (or the pseudogene TRBV3-2); D might be TRBD1 (5 bases). The CDR3 spans 13 residues. Germline assignment: CDR1 LGHDT and CDR2 YNNKEL (reference sequence). This CDR3 is CASRSGQNYEQYF. The CDR3 bases are TGTGCCAGCAGGTCAGGGCAGAACTACGAGCAATACTTC.

This clone was observed once. V is TRBV3-1 (or the pseudogene TRBV3-2) and J is TRBJ1-2; 8 positions match TRBD1. The trim removed 3 bases at V and 4 bases at J, leaving 4 bases unmatched. Germline loops: CDR1 LGHDT, CDR2 YNNKEL (reference sequence). This CDR3 spans 14 amino acids. The CDR3 loop is CASSHQGASYGYTF. In DNA, the CDR3 is TGTGCCAGCAGCCATCAGGGGGCTAGCTATGGCTACACCTTC.

The rearrangement links TRBV10-3 to TRBJ2-7, with TRBD1 matching over 8 bases. The CDR3 is 13 residues long. The junction had 7 bases not matched to a gene; V was cut back by 5 bases and J by 7 bases. CDR1 and CDR2 from the germline V gene are ENHRY and SYGVKD. CDR3 DNA sequence: TGTGCCATCAGTTCAGGGGGCGCGGGGGAGCAGTACTTC. As protein: CAISSGGAGEQYF.

The chain is built from TRBV20-1 and TRBJ2-2, with 7 bases fitting TRBD1. The CDR3 is 14 residues long. CDR1 DFQATT and CDR2 SNEGSKA come from the germline V gene (reference sequence). Trimming took 3 bases from V and 4 from J; bases not matched to a gene: 5. CDR3 in amino acids: CSASVAGGTGELFF. CDR3 coding DNA: TGCAGTGCTAGTGTGGCAGGGGGCACCGGGGAGCTGTTTTTT.

The V call is TRBV12-3 or TRBV12-4, the J call TRBJ2-2, with D possibly being TRBD1 (5 bases). Trimming removed 6 bases from V and 9 bases from J, with 11 bases in between. The CDR3 has 12 amino acids. CDR3 residues: CASSSTGRELFF. CDR3 in DNA: TGTGCCAGCAGCTCTACAGGCCGGGAGCTGTTTTTT.

V is TRBV11-3 and J is TRBJ2-3, with a tentative D call TRBD2 (6 bases). This CDR3 spans 14 amino acids. The V gene lost 4 bases and the J gene lost 2 bases, with 10 bases spanning the gap. CDR1 and CDR2 from the germline V gene are SGHNT and YENEEA. The CDR3 DNA follows: TGTGCCAGCAGCTCGGGACTTCCCACAGATACGCAGTATTTT. Translating gives CASSSGLPTDTQYF.

The chain carries TRBV7-2 and TRBJ2-3; 10 nucleotides match TRBD2. CDR1 and CDR2 (germline): SGHTA, FQGNSA. V lost 4 bases and J lost 6; bases outside the gene matches: 7. The CDR3 totals 15 residues. The DNA for the CDR3 is TGTGCCAGCAGCTCACTAGCGGGGTTCCCCGATACGCAGTATTTT. It encodes CASSSLAGFPDTQYF.

The CDR3 region has the DNA TGTGCCAGCAGCCGGGACAGGGGAACCTACGAGCAGTACTTC. Its protein product is CASSRDRGTYEQYF. This chain links TRBV7-2 with TRBJ2-7; 10 nucleotides match TRBD1. This CDR3 comprises 14 residues. Looked up from germline, CDR1 is SGHTA and CDR2 is FQGNSA. V trimming: 5 bases; J trimming: 2 bases; junction bases outside the gene matches: 3.

The CDR3 loop reads CASSYYGGSGNTIYF. DNA of the CDR3: TGTGCCAGCAGTTATTACGGGGGATCTGGAAACACCATATATTTT. V and J are TRBV6-5 and TRBJ1-3; possibly TRBD1 for D (5 bases). CDR1 MNHEY and CDR2 SVGAGI come from the germline V gene. Trimming shortened V by 3 bases and J by 1 base, and 10 bases separated the two germline ends. The CDR3 sequence is 15 residues long.

This chain links TRBV19 with TRBJ1-1; D gene ambiguous. The V end lost 3 bases, the J end lost 10 bases, and 12 bases lay between the germline ends. In germline, CDR1 is LNHDA, CDR2 SQIVND (reference sequence). The CDR3 is 12 amino acids. In DNA form, the CDR3 reads TGTGCCAGTAGTATGTCCCCAGGTGGAGCTTTCTTT. It yields the protein CASSMSPGGAFF.

V usage is TRBV5-1 and J usage is TRBJ2-1; 14 bases map to TRBD2. Germline CDR1 reads SGHRS; CDR2 reads YFSETQ. V was clipped by 4 bases and J by 7 bases; unmatched bases: 7. This CDR3 region has 16 residues. The CDR3 bases are TGCGCCAGCAGCGAGGTAGGGACTAGCGGGAGAAATGAGCAGTTCTTC. Protein sequence: CASSEVGTSGRNEQFF.

The rearrangement joins TRBV3-1 (or the pseudogene TRBV3-2) to TRBJ1-1; 7 bases map to TRBD1. V was clipped by 2 bases and J by 8 bases; unmatched bases: 8. The CDR3 totals 14 residues. Germline V lookup: CDR1 LGHDT, CDR2 YNNKEL (reference sequence). CDR3 sequence (DNA): TGTGCCAGCAGCCAATGGGACAGATCGGCAGAAGCTTTCTTT. It codes for CASSQWDRSAEAFF.

The chain carries TRBV5-4 and TRBJ1-2; 11 bases fit TRBD1. V lost 4 bases, J lost 8 bases, and 7 bases stayed unmatched. This CDR3 has 14 amino acids. Per germline, CDR1 SGHNT and CDR2 YYREEE (reference sequence). CDR3 sequence reads: CASSAGQGAGGYTF. The CDR3 coding sequence is TGTGCCAGCAGCGCTGGACAGGGGGCGGGAGGCTACACCTTC.

The chain joins TRBV12-5 to TRBJ1-1, with unresolved D. CDR3 length: 15 residues. V was cut by 2 bases and J by 0 bases, with 10 bases left in between. CDR1 and CDR2 (germline): LGHNT, FRNRAP. The CDR3 nucleotides read TGTGCTAGTGGTTTGTCTTGGAGCATGAACACTGAAGCTTTCTTT. It codes for CASGLSWSMNTEAFF.

The chain uses TRBV6-6 and TRBJ1-6; D uncertain. V was shortened by 10 bases and J by 5 bases, with 15 bases between the two germline ends. Germline V gives CDR1 MNHNY, CDR2 SVGAGI (reference sequence). CDR3 length: 14 amino acids. CDR3 nucleotide sequence: TGTGCCACACACAACAGTGGAAATAATTCACCCCTCCACTTT. Protein sequence: CATHNSGNNSPLHF.

The chain carries TRBV12-3 or TRBV12-4 and TRBJ1-2; no definite D call. The V end was cut by 3 bases, the J end by 7 bases, with 12 bases between. This CDR3 spans 13 amino acids. This chain's CDR3 is CASSFKDRGGYTF. The CDR3 region has the DNA TGTGCCAGCAGTTTCAAAGACCGGGGTGGCTACACCTTC.

This chain joins TRBV7-9 and TRBJ1-6; possibly TRBD1 for D (5 bases). Germline V gene sequence: CDR1 SEHNR, CDR2 FQNEAQ (reference sequence). This CDR3 region has 17 residues. The V end was cut by 5 bases, the J end by 1 base, with 15 bases between. CDR3 residues: CASSPYRRDSYNSPLHF. The CDR3 DNA sequence: TGTGCCAGCAGCCCCTATCGCAGGGATTCCTATAATTCACCCCTCCACTTT.